These T cell receptor beta chains were read from a single sample in a study of blood T cell repertoires in COVID-19. Generated by immunoSEQ multiplex PCR, the TCRdb table keeps only in-frame clones and is missing some. Of 250,000 to 350,000 clones listed, roughly 90% are singletons. What was sequenced was PBMCs or T cells enriched from blood (not recorded which). The receptors originated from a woman in her twenties or thirties who had recovered from COVID-19. The CDR3 runs from the conserved cysteine through the conserved F or W. Each record gives: clone size, V gene, D gene, J gene, CDR3 protein, CDR3 DNA. D genes are given only for firm matches. Where a row states a size, it is once, few, many or the class of an expanded clone; other rows omit it.

NA	TRBV6-5	NA	TRBJ1-3	CASSYRGGSSGNTIYF	TGTGCCAGCAGTTACAGGGGTGGTAGTTCTGGAAACACCATATATTTT
NA	TRBV19	NA	TRBJ1-5	CASSIRGGDQPQHF	TGTGCCAGTAGTATCCGAGGGGGGGATCAGCCCCAGCATTTT
few	TRBV20-1	NA	TRBJ1-2	CSAVVNYGYTF	TGCAGTGCTGTCGTTAACTATGGCTACACCTTC
NA	TRBV7-9	NA	TRBJ1-1	CASSFSPNTEAFF	TGTGCCAGCAGCTTCTCCCCCAACACTGAAGCTTTCTTT
NA	TRBV3-1/TRBV3-2	TRBD1	TRBJ1-6	CASSRAGIQGNSPLHF	TGTGCCAGCAGCCGCGCGGGGATACAGGGGAATTCACCCCTCCACTTT
NA	TRBV18	NA	TRBJ1-2	CASSPLQGSGSYGYTF	TGTGCCAGCTCACCACTTCAGGGTTCCGGCAGCTATGGCTACACCTTC
NA	TRBV7-9	NA	TRBJ1-5	CASSLDWATSRGDQPQHF	TGTGCCAGCAGCTTAGATTGGGCAACCTCGCGGGGCGATCAGCCCCAGCATTTT
NA	TRBV7-2	NA	TRBJ2-7	CASSLVLAPTYEQYF	TGTGCCAGCAGCTTAGTGTTAGCTCCAACCTACGAGCAGTACTTC
NA	TRBV4-1	NA	TRBJ1-6	CASSLLTERVSSPLHF	TGCGCCAGCAGCCTCTTGACAGAAAGGGTGTCTTCACCCCTCCACTTT
NA	TRBV28	NA	TRBJ2-7	CASTSRGRGPYEQYF	TGTGCCAGCACCAGTCGGGGCAGGGGACCCTACGAGCAGTACTTC
NA	TRBV11-3	TRBD1	TRBJ1-2	CASSPRDRGNYGYTF	TGTGCCAGCAGCCCCCGGGACAGGGGAAACTATGGCTACACCTTC
NA	TRBV2	NA	TRBJ2-7	CASRVGGGEQYF	TGTGCCAGCAGGGTAGGAGGAGGCGAGCAGTACTTC
NA	TRBV27	NA	TRBJ1-2	CVSSSPKETTVVF	TGTGTCAGCAGTTCCCCAAAGGAAACGACAGTCGTCTTC
NA	TRBV4-2	NA	TRBJ1-3	CASSQDPSSGNTIYF	TGTGCCAGCAGCCAAGATCCTTCCTCTGGAAACACCATATATTTT
NA	TRBV19	NA	TRBJ2-2	CASSIVSIPTGELFF	TGTGCCAGTAGTATTGTTTCCATCCCCACCGGGGAGCTGTTTTTT
NA	TRBV7-2	TRBD2	TRBJ2-3	CASSLRWTSGGSTDTQYF	TGTGCCAGCAGCCTCCGATGGACTAGCGGGGGGTCCACAGATACGCAGTATTTT
NA	TRBV6-5	NA	TRBJ1-2	CASSSLQGSSGYTF	TGTGCCAGCAGTTCCCTACAGGGCAGCTCTGGCTACACCTTC
NA	TRBV4-1	NA	TRBJ2-7	CASSPRNVPSSYEQYF	TGCGCCAGCAGCCCGAGGAACGTACCTAGCTCCTACGAGCAGTACTTC
once	TRBV4-2	TRBD1	TRBJ1-2	CASSQDPGQGTYGYTF	TGTGCCAGCAGCCAAGATCCGGGACAGGGGACCTATGGCTACACCTTC
NA	TRBV7-9	TRBD1	TRBJ1-2	CASSLSSQGEGYTF	TGTGCCAGCAGCTTAAGCAGCCAGGGGGAAGGCTACACCTTC
NA	TRBV7-3	NA	TRBJ1-4	CASSLNGGTNEKLFF	TGTGCCAGCAGCTTAAACGGGGGAACTAATGAAAAACTGTTTTTT
NA	TRBV10-3	NA	TRBJ1-4	CAISESHSGGANEKLFF	TGTGCCATCAGTGAGTCGCATTCGGGGGGGGCGAATGAAAAACTGTTTTTT
NA	TRBV6-2/TRBV6-3	NA	TRBJ1-3	CASSLDSLSGNTIYF	TGTGCCAGCAGCCTGGACAGCCTCTCTGGAAACACCATATATTTT
NA	TRBV30	TRBD2	TRBJ2-7	CAFVTSGGHEQYF	TGTGCCTTCGTGACTAGCGGGGGTCACGAGCAGTACTTC
NA	TRBV7-9	NA	TRBJ1-5	CASSQGGSNQPQHF	TGTGCCAGCAGTCAAGGGGGTAGCAATCAGCCCCAGCATTTT
NA	TRBV12-2	NA	TRBJ2-1	CASRSRQGAENEQFF	TGTGCAAGTCGCTCCCGACAGGGGGCCGAGAATGAGCAGTTCTTC
NA	TRBV5-1	NA	TRBJ1-6	CASSLVPRSSYNSPLHF	TGCGCCAGCAGCTTGGTTCCTAGGAGCTCCTATAATTCACCCCTCCACTTT
NA	TRBV19	NA	TRBJ2-1	CASSHRLGGVDNEQFF	TGTGCCAGTTCACACAGGCTCGGTGGGGTCGACAATGAGCAGTTCTTC
NA	TRBV28	TRBD1	TRBJ1-2	CASSLQGAHGYTF	TGTGCCAGCAGTTTACAGGGGGCTCATGGCTACACCTTC
NA	TRBV7-8	NA	TRBJ1-4	CASSRDRTNEKLFF	TGCGCCAGCAGCCGCGACAGGACTAATGAAAAACTGTTTTTT
NA	TRBV7-3	TRBD2	TRBJ2-3	CASSLREGDTQYF	TGTGCCAGCAGCTTACGGGAGGGAGATACGCAGTATTTT
NA	TRBV29-1	NA	TRBJ2-1	CSTRRETAYNEQFF	TGCAGCACCCGAAGAGAGACAGCCTACAATGAGCAGTTCTTC
NA	TRBV20-1	NA	TRBJ2-2	CSASVPRGSVSTGELFF	TGCAGTGCTAGTGTGCCGCGGGGAAGCGTTAGCACCGGGGAGCTGTTTTTT
NA	TRBV6-5	NA	TRBJ2-7	CASSYMQGYEQYF	TGTGCCAGCAGTTACATGCAGGGCTACGAGCAGTACTTC
NA	TRBV20-1	NA	TRBJ1-3	CSASDRTSGNTIYF	TGCAGTGCTAGTGACAGGACTTCTGGAAACACCATATATTTT
NA	TRBV29-1	NA	TRBJ2-1	CSATVGMYNEQFF	TGCAGCGCGACAGTGGGTATGTACAATGAGCAGTTCTTC
NA	TRBV28	NA	TRBJ2-3	CASSHQLGASSDTQYF	TGTGCCAGCAGTCATCAACTAGGTGCTAGCTCTGATACGCAGTATTTT
NA	TRBV7-9	TRBD1	TRBJ1-1	CASSEGGLPATEAFF	TGTGCCAGCAGCGAAGGGGGCCTCCCTGCCACTGAAGCTTTCTTT
NA	TRBV28	TRBD1	TRBJ2-7	CASRAPGGQGIEQYF	TGTGCCAGCAGAGCTCCGGGAGGACAGGGGATCGAGCAGTACTTC
NA	TRBV28	TRBD1	TRBJ1-2	CASNLKQGEFYGYTF	TGTGCCAGCAACCTTAAACAGGGGGAGTTCTATGGCTACACCTTC
NA	TRBV30	NA	TRBJ1-4	CAWSRGTTNEKLFF	TGTGCCTGGAGTCGGGGGACTACTAATGAAAAACTGTTTTTT